The 29 T cell receptor beta chains listed next were all sequenced from one sample in a study of T cell repertoires in cytomegalovirus infection. TCRdb recomputed calls from the reads with MiXCR, one row per CDR3 protein. The sample consists of some 920,000 distinct CDR3 sequences, approximately 31% of them appearing once. Antigens for these TCRs are unknown. The sequencing used cultured CD8+ T cells from PBMCs, collected from culture after CMV antigen stimulation. These receptors were collected from a human donor in good health (CMV status not recorded). Some clones in this sample may be carry-over from other donors' samples.

This clonotype was picked up many times. The V gene is TRBV7-8, the J gene TRBJ1-5; 9 bases map to TRBD1. This CDR3 region has 14 residues. Trimming at V came to 4 bases and at J to 4 bases, leaving 2 bases not matched to a gene. Per the germline V gene, CDR1 is SGHVS and CDR2 is FQNEAQ. CDR3 DNA sequence: TGTGCCAGCAGCTACGACAGGGGGAATCAGCCCCAGCATTTT. The encoded protein is CASSYDRGNQPQHF.

This clonotype was detected only a few times. The genes are TRBV7-9 and TRBJ2-5, with 11 bases identical to TRBD2. The CDR3 is 15 residues long. The V segment lost 5 bases and the J segment 2 bases; nucleotides outside the gene matches: 4. From germline, CDR1 is SEHNR and CDR2 FQNEAQ (reference sequence). The CDR3: CASSKTSGEQETQYF. The DNA for the CDR3 is TGTGCCAGCAGCAAGACTAGCGGGGAACAAGAGACCCAGTACTTC.

The chain recombines TRBV14 with TRBJ2-1, with a possible D match to TRBD2 (6 bases). V was cut by 0 bases and J by 2 bases, with 11 bases left in between. The CDR3 consists of 16 residues. CDR1 and CDR2 from the germline V gene are SGHDN and FVKESK. In DNA form, the CDR3 reads TGTGCCAGCAGCCAAGATATCGGGGGACCCTACAATGAGCAGTTCTTC. Amino acid sequence: CASSQDIGGPYNEQFF.

The V gene is TRBV2, the J gene TRBJ2-1, with a possible D match to TRBD1 (7 bases). Germline CDR1 is SNHLY and CDR2 is FYNNEI. V dropped 9 bases and J dropped 0 bases, with 12 bases sitting between them. The CDR3 has 14 amino acids. Here the CDR3 reads CASARGASYNEQFF. For the CDR3, the DNA is TGTGCCAGTGCCAGGGGGGCCTCCTACAATGAGCAGTTCTTC.

The V gene is TRBV19, the J gene TRBJ2-3, with D possibly TRBD2 on 6 matching bases. Trimming cost V 2 bases and J 2 bases, with 14 bases left between them. Looked up from germline, CDR1 is LNHDA and CDR2 is SQIVND (reference sequence). The CDR3 totals 16 residues. Here the CDR3 DNA reads TGTGCCAGTAGTATAAGGAGGGAAAGAGACACAGATACGCAGTATTTT. It is translated as CASSIRRERDTDTQYF. Drawing the rest from reference TRBV19 and TRBJ2-3, the complete variable domain is DGGITQSPKYLFRKEGQNVTLSCEQNLNHDAMYWYRQDPGQGLRLIYYSQIVNDFQKGDIAEGYSVSREKKESFPLTVTSAQKNPTAFYLCASSIRRERDTDTQYFGPGTRLTVL.

V usage is TRBV13 and J usage is TRBJ2-1, with a possible D match to TRBD2 (7 bases). This CDR3 comprises 15 residues. V was clipped by 5 bases and J by 6 bases, with 17 bases between them. Germline CDR1 is PRHDT and CDR2 is FYEKMQ (reference sequence). The CDR3 loop is CASSRRGARFNEQFF. CDR3 DNA: TGTGCCAGCAGCCGACGGGGGGCGCGGTTCAATGAGCAGTTCTTC.

In its sample, this clonotype ranks as medium-sized (0.01 to 0.1%). The genes are TRBV7-8 and TRBJ2-7; TRBD1 aligns across 9 bases. The CDR3 consists of 17 residues. CDR1 SGHVS and CDR2 FQNEAQ come from the germline V gene. Germline trimming cut 5 bases from V and 6 bases from J; bases unmatched to any gene: 17. The CDR3 loop reads CASSQNSRGQGVREQYV. DNA for the CDR3: TGTGCCAGCAGCCAAAATTCTCGGGGACAGGGAGTTCGCGAGCAGTACGTC.

The gene calls are TRBV6-6 and TRBJ2-1, with TRBD2 identical over 13 bases. This CDR3 spans 15 amino acids. Germline values: CDR1 MNHNY, CDR2 SVGAGI (reference sequence). V lost 5 bases to trimming and J lost 6 bases; unmatched junction nucleotides: 4. Here the CDR3 DNA reads TGTGCCAGCAGTATTTGGACTAGCGGGAGCAATGAGCAGTTCTTC. Translated, it gives CASSIWTSGSNEQFF.

This chain connects TRBV5-1 to TRBJ2-5; tentative D call: TRBD1 (5 bases). There are 14 residues in the CDR3. CDR1 is SGHRS, CDR2 YFSETQ, per germline. The ends were cut back, 2 bases at V and 5 bases at J, with 13 bases in the middle. CDR3 DNA: TGCGCCAGCAGCTTCCTGACTGGGGCCGAGACCCAGTACTTC. This codes for CASSFLTGAETQYF.

A few counts support this clonotype. V is TRBV7-6 and J is TRBJ2-1; TRBD2 agrees at 11 bases. The CDR3 length is 16 residues. Germline V CDR1 and CDR2: SGHVS, FNYEAQ. After removal of 0 bases from V and 7 bases from J, the junction contained 5 bases not matched to a gene. CDR3 amino acids: CASSLAIAGGGNEQFF. DNA for the CDR3: TGTGCCAGCAGCTTAGCGATAGCGGGGGGGGGGAATGAGCAGTTCTTC.

The chain links TRBV19 to TRBJ1-5, with D possibly being TRBD1 (6 bases). Trimming removed 5 bases at V and 1 base at J, with 15 bases between. CDR3 size: 16 residues. CDR1 is LNHDA, CDR2 SQIVND, per germline (reference sequence). The CDR3 spells CASSLRGVGSNQPQHF. CDR3 bases: TGTGCCAGTAGTCTCAGGGGAGTCGGAAGCAATCAGCCCCAGCATTTT.

There are many counts of this clonotype. The V gene is TRBV5-6, the J gene TRBJ2-5, with D unresolved. V dropped 0 bases and J dropped 7 bases, with 22 bases sitting between them. The length of the CDR3 is 17 residues. Germline values: CDR1 SGHDT, CDR2 YYEEEE. CDR3 amino acids: CASSLAPTLTAAWTQYF. For the CDR3, the DNA is TGTGCCAGCAGCTTGGCCCCCACCTTAACGGCCGCGTGGACCCAGTACTTC.

The chain couples TRBV10-3 to TRBJ1-5, with D uncertain. Trimming cost V 0 bases and J 0 bases, with 9 bases left between them. The CDR3 covers 16 residues. Germline V CDR1 and CDR2: ENHRY, SYGVKD. The CDR3 sequence is CAISESAGHSNQPQHF. CDR3 nucleotides: TGTGCCATCAGTGAGTCTGCAGGTCATAGCAATCAGCCCCAGCATTTT.

In its sample, this clonotype was seen once. CDR3 protein: CASSQEFEETQYF. The CDR3 nucleotides read TGCGCCAGCAGCCAAGAATTCGAAGAGACCCAGTACTTC. The gene calls are TRBV4-1 and TRBJ2-5, with D hard to call. Trimming removed 0 bases at V and 3 bases at J, with 5 bases between. The CDR3 consists of 13 residues. Germline-derived CDR1 and CDR2 are MGHRA and YSYEKL.

This clonotype came up a few times. This chain uses TRBV7-9 with TRBJ2-3, with TRBD1 matching 8 bases. V shed 11 bases and J 0 bases; nucleotides not matched to a gene: 13. Germline V CDR1 and CDR2: SEHNR, FQNEAQ (reference sequence). This CDR3 has 16 residues. This chain's CDR3 is CAGQGSLATSTDTQYF. The CDR3 region has the DNA TGTGCCGGACAGGGTTCCCTAGCCACTAGCACAGATACGCAGTATTTT.

The chain joins TRBV10-3 to TRBJ2-7, with D unresolved. V was cut by 5 bases and J by 1 base, with 12 bases left in between. Germline CDR1 ENHRY, CDR2 SYGVKD. The CDR3 sequence is 14 residues long. The CDR3 loop reads CAISPDGNSYEQYV. The CDR3 DNA follows: TGTGCCATCAGTCCTGACGGCAATTCCTACGAGCAGTACGTC.

This clonotype came up a few times. The chain links TRBV12-3 or TRBV12-4 to TRBJ2-7, with no clear D. V was pared by 6 bases and J by 3 bases, with 15 bases between. The CDR3 is 14 residues long. CDR3 protein: CASSVGLWDYEQYV. CDR3 bases: TGTGCCAGCAGCGTCGGGTTATGGGACTACGAGCAGTACGTC.

The table lists this clonotype with a few counts. The rearrangement joins TRBV11-2 to TRBJ1-4; 10 nucleotides agree with TRBD1. The CDR3 spans 15 residues. CDR1 and CDR2 from the germline V gene are SGHAT and FQNNGV. Losses at the gene ends were 5 bases for V and 11 bases for J; bases not matched to a gene: 11. CDR3 loop: CASSPRPGTGDKLFF. The CDR3 DNA sequence: TGTGCCAGCAGCCCGCGTCCCGGGACAGGGGATAAACTGTTTTTT. The complete variable domain, with remaining parts taken from reference TRBV11-2 and TRBJ1-4, reads EAGVAQSPRYKIIEKRQSVAFWCNPISGHATLYWYQQILGQGPKLLIQFQNNGVVDDSQLPKDRFSAERLKGVDSTLKIQPAKLEDSAVYLCASSPRPGTGDKLFFGSGTQLSVL.

On this clonotype itself: A read error may produce the germline difference seen at one junction end. The rearrangement uses TRBV4-3 and TRBJ2-7; tentatively, D is TRBD1 (5 bases). CDR1 LGHNA and CDR2 YSLEER come from the germline V gene. This CDR3 contains 17 residues. This CDR3 reads CASSQALSRERSYEQYF. CDR3 nucleotide sequence: TGCGCCAGCAGCCAAGCCCTTTCCAGGGAAAGGTCCTACGAGCAGTATTTC.

This clonotype was picked up a small number of times. The chain uses TRBV12-3 or TRBV12-4 and TRBJ2-1; D is ambiguous. Trimming stripped 0 bases from V and 6 bases from J, with 6 bases between. The CDR3 extends over 13 amino acids. CDR3 bases: TGTGCCAGCAGTTTAGCGCCTAGCAATGAGCAGTTCTTC. It specifies CASSLAPSNEQFF.

Note on this clonotype: This clone may be a read error of a much larger clone one base away. The rearrangement joins TRBV7-6 to TRBJ2-3, with TRBD2 identical over 8 bases. CDR3 length equals 18 residues. Germline V gene sequence: CDR1 SGHVS, CDR2 FNYEAQ. V lost 4 bases to trimming and J lost 2 bases; unmatched junction nucleotides: 14. CDR3 region: CASSSYRVAGSLTDTQYF. In nucleotides, the CDR3 is TGTGCCAGCAGCTCCTATAGAGTAGCGGGGAGCCTCACAGATACGCAGTATTTT.

This clonotype occurred many times. The CDR3 is CASSYRQRGNTEAFF. The CDR3, as DNA: TGTGCCAGCAGTTACAGGCAACGGGGGAACACTGAAGCTTTCTTT. V and J are TRBV7-2 and TRBJ1-1; TRBD1 is a possible D gene (5 bases). The germline V and J ends were trimmed by 6 bases and 1 base, with 15 bases remaining between them. The CDR3 consists of 15 residues. CDR1 and CDR2 from the germline V gene are SGHTA and FQGNSA.

This clonotype was counted a few times. The rearrangement uses TRBV28 and TRBJ1-1, with unresolved D. From germline, CDR1 is MDHEN and CDR2 SYDVKM. This CDR3 contains 14 residues. V lost 5 bases and J 1 base, leaving 11 bases between the germline ends. The chain's CDR3 is CASSTRGKNTEAFF. In DNA, the CDR3 is TGTGCCAGCAGTACACGGGGAAAGAACACTGAAGCTTTCTTT.

The sample holds a few counts of this clonotype. This chain connects TRBV12-5 to TRBJ2-7; D is unclear. The CDR3 is 11 amino acids. The V and J ends lost 6 bases and 5 bases respectively, with 8 bases between them. In germline, CDR1 is LGHNT, CDR2 FRNRAP. The CDR3 spells CASGPGDEQYF. CDR3 nucleotide sequence: TGTGCTAGTGGGCCTGGGGACGAGCAGTACTTC.

The chain joins TRBV2 to TRBJ2-7; TRBD1 matches at 7 bases. Germline CDR1 is SNHLY and CDR2 is FYNNEI. The ends lost 7 bases at V and 2 bases at J; junction bases unmatched: 17. This CDR3 is 17 amino acids long. The CDR3 here is CASTPRGQGIIAYEQYF. The CDR3 bases are TGTGCCAGCACCCCAAGGGGGCAAGGGATAATCGCCTACGAGCAGTACTTC. Combining the CDR3 with reference TRBV2 and TRBJ2-7 gives the whole variable domain EPEVTQTPSHQVTQMGQEVILRCVPISNHLYFYWYRQILGQKVEFLVSFYNNEISEKSEIFDDQFSVERPDGSNFTLKIRSTKLEDSAMYFCASTPRGQGIIAYEQYFGPGTRLTVT.

This clonotype occurred a few times. The chain combines TRBV11-2 with TRBJ2-3; D is ambiguous. CDR1 and CDR2 from the germline V gene are SGHAT and FQNNGV. Trimming took 5 bases from V and 6 from J, leaving 12 bases between them. The CDR3 extends over 13 amino acids. In DNA form, the CDR3 reads TGTGCCAGCAGCGGAGACCTCGCGGATACGCAGTATTTT. This encodes CASSGDLADTQYF.

The rearrangement joins TRBV12-3 or TRBV12-4 to TRBJ1-5; 7 bases fit TRBD1. The CDR3 is made up of 16 amino acids. V trimming: 5 bases; J trimming: 4 bases; junction bases outside the gene matches: 11. CDR3 sequence (DNA): TGTGCCAGCAGTCCCCCCGGACAGGCAGGGAATCAGCCCCAGCATTTT. Amino acid sequence: CASSPPGQAGNQPQHF.

The CDR3 loop reads CASRQLAGSTDTQYF. CDR3 DNA sequence: TGTGCCAGCAGACAACTAGCGGGGAGCACAGATACGCAGTATTTT. The V gene is TRBV6-1, the J gene TRBJ2-3; TRBD2 aligns across 10 bases. The CDR3 is made up of 15 amino acids. The germline V gene has CDR1 MNHNS and CDR2 SASEGT. With V trimmed by 6 bases and J by 0 bases, 3 bases remained unmatched.

This clonotype showed up many times. The rearrangement uses TRBV6-2 or TRBV6-3 and TRBJ2-5; D uncertain. The germline V and J ends were trimmed by 0 bases and 5 bases, with 4 bases remaining between them. The CDR3 is made up of 12 amino acids. CDR1 is MNHEY, CDR2 SVGEGT, per germline. The CDR3 spells CASSYSRETQYF. The CDR3 DNA follows: TGTGCCAGCAGTTACTCGAGGGAGACCCAGTACTTC.